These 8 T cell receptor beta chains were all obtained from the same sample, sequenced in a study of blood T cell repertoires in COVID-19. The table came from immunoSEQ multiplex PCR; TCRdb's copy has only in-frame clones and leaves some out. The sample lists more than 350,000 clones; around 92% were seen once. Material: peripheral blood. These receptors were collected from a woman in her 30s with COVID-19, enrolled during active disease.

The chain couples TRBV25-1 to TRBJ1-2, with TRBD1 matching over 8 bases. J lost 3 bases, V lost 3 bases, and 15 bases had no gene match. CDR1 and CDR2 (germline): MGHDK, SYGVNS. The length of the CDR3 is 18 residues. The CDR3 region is CASSDFLGTGGRDYGYTF. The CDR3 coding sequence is TGTGCCAGCAGTGATTTTTTAGGAACAGGGGGAAGGGACTATGGCTACACCTTC.

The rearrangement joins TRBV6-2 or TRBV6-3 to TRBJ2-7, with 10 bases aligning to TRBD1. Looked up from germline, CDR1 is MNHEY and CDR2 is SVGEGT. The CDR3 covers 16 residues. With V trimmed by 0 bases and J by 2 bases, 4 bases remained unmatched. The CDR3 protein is CASSYSTGQGAYEQYF. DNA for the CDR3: TGTGCCAGCAGTTACTCGACTGGACAGGGGGCCTACGAGCAGTACTTC.

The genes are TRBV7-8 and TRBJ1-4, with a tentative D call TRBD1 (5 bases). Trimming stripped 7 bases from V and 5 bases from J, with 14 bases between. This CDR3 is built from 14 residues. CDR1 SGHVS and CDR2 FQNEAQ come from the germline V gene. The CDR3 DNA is TGTGCCAGCACCGGAGACAGAGTCAATGAAAAACTGTTTTTT. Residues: CASTGDRVNEKLFF. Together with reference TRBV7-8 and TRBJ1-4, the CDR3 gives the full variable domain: GAGVSQSPRYKVAKRGQDVALRCDPISGHVSLFWYQQALGQGPEFLTYFQNEAQLDKSGLPSDRFFAERPEGSVSTLKIQRTQQEDSAVYLCASTGDRVNEKLFFGSGTQLSVL.

CDR3 bases: TGTGCCACCGGGCGGGTCGGGGGAACCCAGTACTTC. Protein sequence: CATGRVGGTQYF. This chain joins TRBV24-1 and TRBJ2-5; D perhaps matches TRBD2 (6 bases). Germline V gene lookup returns CDR1 KGHDR and CDR2 SFDVKD. This CDR3 contains 12 residues. Trimming pared 9 bases from V and 8 bases from J, leaving 15 bases between.

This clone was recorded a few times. In nucleotides, the CDR3 is TGCGCCAGCAGCCTGGCGGGGGCGGGGACCCCGAACACCGGGGAGCTGTTTTTT. Its protein is CASSLAGAGTPNTGELFF. The chain employs TRBV4-1 and TRBJ2-2; a possible D gene is TRBD2 (7 bases). The V gene lost 4 bases and the J gene lost 0 bases, with 18 bases spanning the gap. The CDR3 extends over 18 amino acids. Germline CDR1 MGHRA, CDR2 YSYEKL.

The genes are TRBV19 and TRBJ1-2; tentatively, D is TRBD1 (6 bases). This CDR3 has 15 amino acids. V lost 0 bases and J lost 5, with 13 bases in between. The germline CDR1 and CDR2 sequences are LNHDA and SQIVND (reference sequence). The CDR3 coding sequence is TGTGCCAGTAGTATAGAATCCGGACAGAGGTATGGCTACACCTTC. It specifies CASSIESGQRYGYTF.

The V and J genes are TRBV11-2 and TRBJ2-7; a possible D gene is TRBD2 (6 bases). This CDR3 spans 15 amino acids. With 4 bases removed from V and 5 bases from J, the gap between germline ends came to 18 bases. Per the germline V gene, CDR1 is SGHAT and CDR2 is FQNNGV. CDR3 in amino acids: CASSSRTTSRDEQYF. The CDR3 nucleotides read TGTGCCAGCAGCTCCCGGACTACCTCGAGAGACGAGCAGTACTTC. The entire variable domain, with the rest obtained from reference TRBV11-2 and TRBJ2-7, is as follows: EAGVAQSPRYKIIEKRQSVAFWCNPISGHATLYWYQQILGQGPKLLIQFQNNGVVDDSQLPKDRFSAERLKGVDSTLKIQPAKLEDSAVYLCASSSRTTSRDEQYFGPGTRLTVT.

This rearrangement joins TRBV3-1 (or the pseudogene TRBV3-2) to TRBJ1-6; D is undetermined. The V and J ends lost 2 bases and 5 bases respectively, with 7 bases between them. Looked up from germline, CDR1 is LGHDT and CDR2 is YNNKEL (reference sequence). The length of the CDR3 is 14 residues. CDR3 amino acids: CASSQWLDNSPLHF. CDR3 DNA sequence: TGTGCCAGCAGCCAATGGCTCGATAATTCACCCCTCCACTTT.